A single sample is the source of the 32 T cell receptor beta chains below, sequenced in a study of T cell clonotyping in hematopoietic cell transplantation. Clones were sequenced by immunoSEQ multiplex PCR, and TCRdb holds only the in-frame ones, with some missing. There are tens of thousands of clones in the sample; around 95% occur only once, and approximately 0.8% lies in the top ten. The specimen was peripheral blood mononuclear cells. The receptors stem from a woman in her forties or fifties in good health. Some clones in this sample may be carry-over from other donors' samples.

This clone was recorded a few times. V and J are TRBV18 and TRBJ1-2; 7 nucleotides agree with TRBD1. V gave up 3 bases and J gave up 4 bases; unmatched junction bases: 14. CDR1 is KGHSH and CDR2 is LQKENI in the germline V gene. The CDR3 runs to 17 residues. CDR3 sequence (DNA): TGTGCCAGCTCACCCGAAGCAGGGGGTGACTTTTCCTATGGCTACACCTTC. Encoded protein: CASSPEAGGDFSYGYTF. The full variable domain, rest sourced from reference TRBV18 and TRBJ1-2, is NAGVMQNPRHLVRRRGQEARLRCSPMKGHSHVYWYRQLPEEGLKFMVYLQKENIIDESGMPKERFSAEFPKEGPSILRIQQVVRGDSAAYFCASSPEAGGDFSYGYTFGSGTRLTVV.

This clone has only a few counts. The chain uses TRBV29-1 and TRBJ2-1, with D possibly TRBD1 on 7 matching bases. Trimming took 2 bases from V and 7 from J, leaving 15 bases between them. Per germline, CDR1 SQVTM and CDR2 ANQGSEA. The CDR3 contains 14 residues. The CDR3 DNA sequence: TGCAGCGTTGAACGGGCAGGGGGGAATAATGAGCAGTTCTTC. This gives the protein CSVERAGGNNEQFF.

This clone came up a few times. The CDR3 is CASSLTGLVPDTQYF. In DNA form, the CDR3 reads TGCGCCAGCAGCCTAACGGGACTGGTGCCAGATACGCAGTATTTT. The chain links TRBV5-1 to TRBJ2-3; D may be TRBD2 (6 bases). Trimming cost V 4 bases and J 4 bases, with 16 bases left between them. The germline gives CDR1 SGHRS, CDR2 YFSETQ. This CDR3 contains 15 residues.

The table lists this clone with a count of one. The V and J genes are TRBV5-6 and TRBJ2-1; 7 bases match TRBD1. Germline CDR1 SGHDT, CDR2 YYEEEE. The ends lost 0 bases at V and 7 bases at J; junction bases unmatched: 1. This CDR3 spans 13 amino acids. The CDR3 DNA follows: TGTGCCAGCAGCTTGGTACAGGGGAATGAGCAGTTCTTC. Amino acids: CASSLVQGNEQFF.

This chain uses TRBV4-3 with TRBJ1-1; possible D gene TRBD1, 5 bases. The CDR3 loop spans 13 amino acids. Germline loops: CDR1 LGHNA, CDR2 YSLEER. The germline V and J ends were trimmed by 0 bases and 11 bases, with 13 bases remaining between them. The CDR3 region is CASSQDRQGGAFF. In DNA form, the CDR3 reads TGCGCCAGCAGCCAAGATCGTCAGGGAGGTGCTTTCTTT.

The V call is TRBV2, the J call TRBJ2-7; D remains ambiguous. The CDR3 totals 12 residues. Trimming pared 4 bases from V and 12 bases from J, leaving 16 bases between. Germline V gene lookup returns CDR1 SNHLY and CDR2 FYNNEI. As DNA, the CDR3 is TGTGCCAGCAGTGGGGTGAGTTTTCGGCCGTACTTC. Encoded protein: CASSGVSFRPYF.

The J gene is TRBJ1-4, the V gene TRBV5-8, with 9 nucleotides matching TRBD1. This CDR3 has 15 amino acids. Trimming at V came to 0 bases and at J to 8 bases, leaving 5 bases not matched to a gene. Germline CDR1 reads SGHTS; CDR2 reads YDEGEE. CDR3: CASSLDRGRGEKLFF. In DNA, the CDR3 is TGTGCCAGCAGCTTGGACAGGGGGCGGGGAGAAAAACTGTTTTTT.

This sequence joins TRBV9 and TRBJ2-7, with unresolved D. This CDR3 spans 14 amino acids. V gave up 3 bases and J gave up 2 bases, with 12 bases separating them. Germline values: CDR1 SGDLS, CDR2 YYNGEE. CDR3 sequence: CASSASTGPYEQYF. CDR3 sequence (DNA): TGTGCCAGCAGCGCGTCTACCGGCCCCTACGAGCAGTACTTC.

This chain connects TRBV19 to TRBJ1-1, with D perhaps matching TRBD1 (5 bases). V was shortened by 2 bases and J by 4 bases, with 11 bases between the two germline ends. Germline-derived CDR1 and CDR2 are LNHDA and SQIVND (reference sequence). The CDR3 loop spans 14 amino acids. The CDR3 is CASSITSGGTEAFF. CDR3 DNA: TGTGCCAGTAGTATAACTTCGGGGGGCACTGAAGCTTTCTTT.

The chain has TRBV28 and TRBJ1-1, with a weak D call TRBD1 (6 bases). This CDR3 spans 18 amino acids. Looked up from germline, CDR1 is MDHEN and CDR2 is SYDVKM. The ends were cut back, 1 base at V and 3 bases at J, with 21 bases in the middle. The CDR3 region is CASSLYGGRNDGYTEAFF. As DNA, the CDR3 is TGTGCCAGCAGTTTATACGGGGGGCGGAACGATGGGTACACTGAAGCTTTCTTT.

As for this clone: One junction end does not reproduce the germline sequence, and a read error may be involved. The CDR3 region has the DNA TGTGCCAGCAGTTTTCCCCCCCACTTT. The encoded protein is CASSFPPHF. V and J are TRBV27 and TRBJ1-6, with unresolved D. Germline CDR1 reads MNHEY; CDR2 reads SMNVEV (reference sequence). The CDR3 is 9 amino acids.

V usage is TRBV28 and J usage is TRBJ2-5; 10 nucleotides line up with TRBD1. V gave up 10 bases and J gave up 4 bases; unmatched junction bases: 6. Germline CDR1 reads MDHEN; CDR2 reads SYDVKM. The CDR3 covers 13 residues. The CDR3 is CATQTGGPETQYF. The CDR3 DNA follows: TGTGCCACCCAGACAGGGGGCCCAGAGACCCAGTACTTC.

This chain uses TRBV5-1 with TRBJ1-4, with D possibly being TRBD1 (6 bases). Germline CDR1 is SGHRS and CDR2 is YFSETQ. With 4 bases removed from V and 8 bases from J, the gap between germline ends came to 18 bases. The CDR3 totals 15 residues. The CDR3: CASSRGQLKDEKLFF. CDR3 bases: TGCGCCAGCAGCCGCGGACAGTTGAAGGACGAAAAACTGTTTTTT.

CDR3 in amino acids: CASSFRNSPLHF. Written as DNA, the CDR3 is TGTGCCAGCAGTTTCAGGAATTCACCCCTCCACTTT. The chain combines TRBV27 with TRBJ1-6; D unresolved. The germline CDR1 and CDR2 sequences are MNHEY and SMNVEV (reference sequence). The ends were cut back, 3 bases at V and 7 bases at J, with 4 bases in the middle. CDR3 length: 12 residues.

This CDR3 reads CASSQPRTITAGELFF. For the CDR3, the DNA is TGTGCCAGCAGCCAACCTCGAACTATTACCGCCGGGGAGCTGTTTTTT. The chain links TRBV28 to TRBJ2-2; no definite D call. The CDR3 is 16 residues long. Trimming removed 6 bases at V and 6 bases at J, with 20 bases between. In germline, CDR1 is MDHEN, CDR2 SYDVKM.

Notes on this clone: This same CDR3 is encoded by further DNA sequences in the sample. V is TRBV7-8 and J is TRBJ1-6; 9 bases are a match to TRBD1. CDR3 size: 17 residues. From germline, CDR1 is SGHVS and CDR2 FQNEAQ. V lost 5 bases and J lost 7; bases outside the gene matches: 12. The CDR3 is CASSPKSKTGGNSPLHF. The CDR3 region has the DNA TGTGCCAGCAGCCCTAAGAGTAAGACAGGGGGGAATTCACCCCTCCACTTT.

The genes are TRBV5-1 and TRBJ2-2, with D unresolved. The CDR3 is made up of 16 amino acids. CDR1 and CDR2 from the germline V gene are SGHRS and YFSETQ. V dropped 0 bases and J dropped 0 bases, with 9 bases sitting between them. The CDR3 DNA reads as TGCGCCAGCAGCTTGGCGGATCTTCCGAACACCGGGGAGCTGTTTTTT. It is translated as CASSLADLPNTGELFF.

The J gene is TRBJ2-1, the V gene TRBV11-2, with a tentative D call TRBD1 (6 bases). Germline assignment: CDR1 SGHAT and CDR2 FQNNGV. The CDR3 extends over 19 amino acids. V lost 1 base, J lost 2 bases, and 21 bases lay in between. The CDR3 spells CASSLGWGPGQGAYNEQFF. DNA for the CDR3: TGTGCCAGCAGCTTAGGTTGGGGCCCGGGACAAGGGGCCTACAATGAGCAGTTCTTC.

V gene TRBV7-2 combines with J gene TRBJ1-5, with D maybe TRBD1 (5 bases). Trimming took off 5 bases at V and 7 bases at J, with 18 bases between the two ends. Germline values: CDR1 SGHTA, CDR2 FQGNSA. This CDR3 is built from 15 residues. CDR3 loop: CASSPSGGGRQPQHF. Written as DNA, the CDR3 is TGTGCCAGCAGCCCTAGTGGGGGAGGACGGCAGCCCCAGCATTTT.

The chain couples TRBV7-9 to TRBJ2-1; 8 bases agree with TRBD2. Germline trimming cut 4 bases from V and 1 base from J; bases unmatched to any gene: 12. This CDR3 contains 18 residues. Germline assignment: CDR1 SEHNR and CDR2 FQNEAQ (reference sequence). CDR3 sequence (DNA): TGTGCCAGCAGCTCGCTTTTGAACGGCGGGGGGTCCTACAATGAGCAGTTCTTC. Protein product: CASSSLLNGGGSYNEQFF.

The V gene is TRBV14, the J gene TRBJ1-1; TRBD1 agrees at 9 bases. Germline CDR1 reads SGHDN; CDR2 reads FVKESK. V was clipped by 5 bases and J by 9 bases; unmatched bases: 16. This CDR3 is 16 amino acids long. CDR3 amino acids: CASSVMSSGTGPKAFF. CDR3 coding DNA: TGTGCCAGCAGCGTGATGAGCTCCGGGACAGGGCCCAAAGCTTTCTTT.

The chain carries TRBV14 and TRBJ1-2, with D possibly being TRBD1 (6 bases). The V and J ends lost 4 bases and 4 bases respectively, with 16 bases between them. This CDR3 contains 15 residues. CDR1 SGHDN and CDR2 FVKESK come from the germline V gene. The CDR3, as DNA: TGTGCCAGCAGCCTTCTTACAGGGACCGGCTATGGCTACACCTTC. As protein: CASSLLTGTGYGYTF.

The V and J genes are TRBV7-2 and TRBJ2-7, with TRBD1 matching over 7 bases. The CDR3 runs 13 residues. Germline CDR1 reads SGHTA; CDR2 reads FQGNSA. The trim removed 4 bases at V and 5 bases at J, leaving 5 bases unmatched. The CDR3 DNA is TGTGCCAGCAGCTCGACAGGGTACCACGAGCAGTACTTC. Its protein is CASSSTGYHEQYF.

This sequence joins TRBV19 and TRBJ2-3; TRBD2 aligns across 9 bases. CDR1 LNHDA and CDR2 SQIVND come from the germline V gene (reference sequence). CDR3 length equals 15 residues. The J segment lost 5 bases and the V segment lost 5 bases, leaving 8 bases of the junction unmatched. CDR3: CASSPSAGGLDTQYF. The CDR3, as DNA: TGTGCCAGTAGTCCCTCAGCGGGGGGTTTAGATACGCAGTATTTT. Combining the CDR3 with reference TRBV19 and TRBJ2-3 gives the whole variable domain DGGITQSPKYLFRKEGQNVTLSCEQNLNHDAMYWYRQDPGQGLRLIYYSQIVNDFQKGDIAEGYSVSREKKESFPLTVTSAQKNPTAFYLCASSPSAGGLDTQYFGPGTRLTVL.

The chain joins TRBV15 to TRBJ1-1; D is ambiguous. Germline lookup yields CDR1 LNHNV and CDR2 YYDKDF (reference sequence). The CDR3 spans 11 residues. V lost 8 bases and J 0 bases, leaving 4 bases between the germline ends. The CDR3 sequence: CATAVNTEAFF. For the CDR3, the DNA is TGTGCCACCGCAGTGAACACTGAAGCTTTCTTT.

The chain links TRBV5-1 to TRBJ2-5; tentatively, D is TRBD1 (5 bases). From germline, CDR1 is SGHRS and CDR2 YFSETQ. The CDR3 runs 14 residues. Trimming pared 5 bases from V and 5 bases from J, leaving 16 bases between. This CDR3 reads CASRALGVGETQYF. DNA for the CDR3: TGCGCCAGCAGGGCCCTAGGGGTCGGGGAGACCCAGTACTTC.

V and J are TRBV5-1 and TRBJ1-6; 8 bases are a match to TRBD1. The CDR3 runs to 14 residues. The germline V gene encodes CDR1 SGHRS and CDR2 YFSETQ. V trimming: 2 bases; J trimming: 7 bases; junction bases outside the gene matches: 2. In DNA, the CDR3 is TGCGCCAGCAGCTTAGGACAGGGCAATTCACCCCTCCACTTT. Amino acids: CASSLGQGNSPLHF.

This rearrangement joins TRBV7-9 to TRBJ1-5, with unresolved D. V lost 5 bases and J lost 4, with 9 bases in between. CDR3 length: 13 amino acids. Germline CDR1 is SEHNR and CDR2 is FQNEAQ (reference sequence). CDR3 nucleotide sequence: TGTGCCAGCAGCGGGGTAGGGAATCAGCCCCAGCATTTT. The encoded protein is CASSGVGNQPQHF.

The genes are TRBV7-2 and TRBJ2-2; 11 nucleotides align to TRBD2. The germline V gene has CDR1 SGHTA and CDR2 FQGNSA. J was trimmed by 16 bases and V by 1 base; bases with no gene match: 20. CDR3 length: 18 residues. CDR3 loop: CASSLVASGGFLSPNPFF. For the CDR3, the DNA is TGTGCCAGCAGCTTAGTGGCTAGCGGGGGGTTTCTCAGCCCCAATCCGTTTTTT.

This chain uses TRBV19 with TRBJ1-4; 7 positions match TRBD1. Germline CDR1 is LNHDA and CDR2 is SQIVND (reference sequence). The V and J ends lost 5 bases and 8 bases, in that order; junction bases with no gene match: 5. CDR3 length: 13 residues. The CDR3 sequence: CASSVTGSEKLFF. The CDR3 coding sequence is TGTGCCAGTAGTGTGACAGGGAGCGAAAAACTGTTTTTT.

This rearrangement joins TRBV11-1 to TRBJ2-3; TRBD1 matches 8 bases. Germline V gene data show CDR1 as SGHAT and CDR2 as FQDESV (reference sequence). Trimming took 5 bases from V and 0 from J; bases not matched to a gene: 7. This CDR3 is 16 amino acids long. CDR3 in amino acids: CASSDDRGDSTDTQYF. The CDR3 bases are TGTGCCAGCAGCGACGACAGGGGCGATAGCACAGATACGCAGTATTTT.

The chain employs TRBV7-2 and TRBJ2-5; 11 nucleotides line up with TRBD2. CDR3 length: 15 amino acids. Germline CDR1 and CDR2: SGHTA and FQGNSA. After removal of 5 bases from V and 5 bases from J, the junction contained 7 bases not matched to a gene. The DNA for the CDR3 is TGTGCCAGCAGCCCCTTAGCGGGGGGGGTGGAGACCCAGTACTTC. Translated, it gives CASSPLAGGVETQYF.